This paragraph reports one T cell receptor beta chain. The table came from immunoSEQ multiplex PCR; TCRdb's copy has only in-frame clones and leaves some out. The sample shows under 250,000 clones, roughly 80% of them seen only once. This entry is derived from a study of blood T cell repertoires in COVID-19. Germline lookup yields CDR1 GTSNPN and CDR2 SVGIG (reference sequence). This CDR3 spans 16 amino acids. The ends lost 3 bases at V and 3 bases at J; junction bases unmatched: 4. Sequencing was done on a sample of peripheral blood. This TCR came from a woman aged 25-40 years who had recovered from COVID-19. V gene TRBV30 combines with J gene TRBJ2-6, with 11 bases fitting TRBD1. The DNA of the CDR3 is TGTGCCTGGAGCAGGACAGGGGGCGTTGGGGCCAACGTCCTGACTTTC. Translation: CAWSRTGGVGANVLTF.